These 21 T cell receptor beta chains share one sample of origin, sequenced in a study of control samples from healthy donors and cancer patients. The repertoire was sequenced with immunoSEQ multiplex PCR; TCRdb's copy has only in-frame clones and lacks some. The sample has under 80,000 clones, about 80% seen once; the top ten hold 28%. The sequencing sample was made of blood. The receptors shown here come from a man aged 50-60 years in good health.

The chain has TRBV6-2 or TRBV6-3 and TRBJ1-1; D may be TRBD1 (5 bases). Germline CDR1 and CDR2: MNHEY and SVGEGT. V was shortened by 6 bases and J by 6 bases, with 17 bases between the two germline ends. The CDR3 is made up of 14 amino acids. DNA of the CDR3: TGTGCCAGCAGCCGGGGCGGGGAAGGCCCTGAAGCTTTCTTT. It codes for CASSRGGEGPEAFF.

Here the CDR3 reads CASRPEGMDTQYF. In DNA, the CDR3 is TGTGCCAGCAGGCCAGAGGGGATGGATACGCAGTATTTT. The chain links TRBV12-3 or TRBV12-4 to TRBJ2-3; either TRBD1 or TRBD2 may fit D (5 bases each). The CDR3 loop spans 13 amino acids. Trimming took 6 bases from V and 6 from J, leaving 13 bases between them.

The V and J genes are TRBV4-3 and TRBJ1-2; the match to TRBD1 covers 7 bases. V dropped 4 bases and J dropped 2; count of bases not matched to a gene: 7. The length of the CDR3 is 15 residues. From germline, CDR1 is LGHNA and CDR2 YSLEER. In DNA form, the CDR3 reads TGCGCCAGCAGCCGTACGGGACAGCTCAACTATGGCTACACCTTC. Encoded protein: CASSRTGQLNYGYTF.

The chain's CDR3 is CATSSGGDTGELFF. CDR3 coding DNA: TGTGCCACCAGCTCAGGGGGGGACACCGGGGAGCTGTTTTTT. The chain uses TRBV24-1 and TRBJ2-2; the D gene could be TRBD1 or TRBD2 (7 bases each). This CDR3 comprises 14 residues. The V gene's germline CDR1 is KGHDR and CDR2 SFDVKD. V lost 7 bases and J 3 bases, leaving 11 bases between the germline ends.

This clone was picked up a small number of times. The chain links TRBV6-5 to TRBJ1-2; 9 bases align to TRBD1. Germline V lookup: CDR1 MNHEY, CDR2 SVGAGI. J gave up 8 bases and V 6 bases, and 13 bases lay outside the gene matches. The CDR3 loop spans 15 amino acids. In DNA, the CDR3 is TGTGCCAGCAGCCCCAGGCCCGGACAGGGGTGGGGCTACACCTTC. Amino acids: CASSPRPGQGWGYTF.

The V and J genes are TRBV29-1 and TRBJ1-2, with no clear D. Between the trimmed V and J ends, which lost 0 bases and 7 bases, there was a span of 9 bases. This CDR3 has 12 amino acids. Germline lookup yields CDR1 SQVTM and CDR2 ANQGSEA. CDR3 DNA: TGCAGCGTTGAAGATGGATCAGGTGGCTACACCTTC. Its translation: CSVEDGSGGYTF.

The chain recombines TRBV9 with TRBJ2-1; 7 bases align to TRBD1. The ends lost 0 bases at V and 9 bases at J; junction bases unmatched: 12. The length of the CDR3 is 16 residues. In germline, CDR1 is SGDLS, CDR2 YYNGEE. The CDR3 sequence is CASSVALRQGLGEQFF. The CDR3 nucleotides are TGTGCCAGCAGCGTAGCTCTGAGACAGGGTTTAGGTGAGCAGTTCTTC.

This clone was recorded a few times. The chain has TRBV12-3 or TRBV12-4 and TRBJ1-2; D is possibly TRBD1 (5 bases). CDR3 length: 13 residues. V lost 3 bases and J 4 bases, leaving 9 bases between the germline ends. The CDR3 region is CASSFPGAYGYTF. The DNA of the CDR3 is TGTGCCAGCAGTTTCCCCGGGGCCTATGGCTACACCTTC.

V usage is TRBV7-2 and J usage is TRBJ2-1, with D possibly matching TRBD2 (6 bases). Germline V gene lookup returns CDR1 SGHTA and CDR2 FQGNSA. V was shortened by 4 bases and J by 10 bases, with 14 bases between the two germline ends. The CDR3 runs to 13 residues. CDR3 DNA sequence: TGTGCCAGCAGCTCCCGTCCGGGAGAGGAGCAGTTCTTC. Translated, it gives CASSSRPGEEQFF.

This chain uses TRBV28 with TRBJ1-1; D gene uncertain. Germline CDR1 is MDHEN and CDR2 is SYDVKM. This CDR3 is 15 amino acids long. Trimming stripped 4 bases from V and 1 base from J, with 13 bases between. The CDR3 coding sequence is TGTGCCAGCAGTTCGGGATGGGCAGAGAACACTGAAGCTTTCTTT. It yields the protein CASSSGWAENTEAFF. Together with reference TRBV28 and TRBJ1-1, the CDR3 gives the full variable domain: DVKVTQSSRYLVKRTGEKVFLECVQDMDHENMFWYRQDPGLGLRLIYFSYDVKMKEKGDIPEGYSVSREKKERFSLILESASTNQTSMYLCASSSGWAENTEAFFGQGTRLTVV.

The gene calls are TRBV5-4 and TRBJ1-2; the D gene is possibly TRBD1 (5 bases). The V gene's germline CDR1 is SGHNT and CDR2 YYREEE (reference sequence). The CDR3 runs 14 residues. Trimming took off 0 bases at V and 2 bases at J, with 8 bases between the two ends. CDR3 loop: CASSLVGLNYGYTF. CDR3 DNA: TGTGCCAGCAGCTTGGTGGGACTCAACTATGGCTACACCTTC. The full variable domain, completed using reference TRBV5-4 and TRBJ1-2, is ETGVTQSPTHLIKTRGQQVTLRCSSQSGHNTVSWYQQALGQGPQFIFQYYREEENGRGNFPPRFSGLQFPNYSSELNVNALELDDSALYLCASSLVGLNYGYTFGSGTRLTVV.

The V call is TRBV3-1 (or the pseudogene TRBV3-2), the J call TRBJ2-3; 12 nucleotides align to TRBD2. V lost 4 bases, J lost 2 bases, and 4 bases stayed unmatched. This CDR3 spans 16 amino acids. Germline values: CDR1 LGHDT, CDR2 YNNKEL (reference sequence). The CDR3 DNA sequence: TGTGCCAGCAGCCCACTAGCGGGGGGCCCCACAGATACGCAGTATTTT. Protein sequence: CASSPLAGGPTDTQYF.

DNA of the CDR3: TGTGCCAGCAGTCAGACCGGGACCACCAACACAGATACGCAGTATTTT. Translated, it gives CASSQTGTTNTDTQYF. The chain combines TRBV27 with TRBJ2-3; the D gene could be TRBD1 or TRBD2 (5 bases each). Germline values: CDR1 MNHEY, CDR2 SMNVEV (reference sequence). V lost 5 bases to trimming and J lost 2 bases, with 17 bases between them. This CDR3 region has 16 residues.

The chain links TRBV7-9 to TRBJ1-5; unclear D gene. CDR1 and CDR2 (germline): SEHNR, FQNEAQ (reference sequence). Trimming cost V 1 base and J 3 bases, with 7 bases left between them. The CDR3 is made up of 14 amino acids. The CDR3 DNA follows: TGTGCCAGCAGCTTAGACAAGGCCAATCAGCCCCAGCATTTT. It encodes CASSLDKANQPQHF.

Many counts were recorded for this clone. V gene TRBV11-1 combines with J gene TRBJ2-7, with D perhaps matching TRBD1 or TRBD2 (5 bases each). The length of the CDR3 is 15 residues. V was shortened by 5 bases and J by 2 bases, with 16 bases between the two germline ends. Germline V CDR1 and CDR2: SGHAT, FQDESV (reference sequence). DNA for the CDR3: TGTGCCAGCAGCCCGACAAGCCGGGGCCCCTACGAGCAGTACTTC. Translation gives CASSPTSRGPYEQYF.

The chain is built from TRBV5-1 and TRBJ2-5, with TRBD2 matching over 8 bases. CDR3 length equals 16 residues. V was pared by 4 bases and J by 5 bases, with 13 bases of the junction left unmatched. Germline V gene data show CDR1 as SGHRS and CDR2 as YFSETQ. The CDR3 coding sequence is TGCGCCAGCAGCCTTCTCTCCCGGGGGGGTTTGGAGACCCAGTACTTC. Translation gives CASSLLSRGGLETQYF.

This sequence joins TRBV9 and TRBJ2-5, with 10 bases aligning to TRBD2. This CDR3 spans 15 amino acids. Germline V gene data show CDR1 as SGDLS and CDR2 as YYNGEE. Losses at the gene ends were 0 bases for V and 5 bases for J; bases not matched to a gene: 4. The CDR3 DNA reads TGTGCCAGCAGCGTAGGGACTAGCGGTCCTGAGACCCAGTACTTC. This translates into CASSVGTSGPETQYF. Together with reference TRBV9 and TRBJ2-5, the CDR3 gives the full variable domain: DSGVTQTPKHLITATGQRVTLRCSPRSGDLSVYWYQQSLDQGLQFLIQYYNGEERAKGNILERFSAQQFPDLHSELNLSSLELGDSALYFCASSVGTSGPETQYFGPGTRLLVL.

The chain recombines TRBV13 with TRBJ2-2; D may be TRBD2 (5 bases). V was cut by 5 bases and J by 4 bases, with 11 bases left in between. The CDR3 loop spans 14 amino acids. Germline values: CDR1 PRHDT, CDR2 FYEKMQ (reference sequence). Written as DNA, the CDR3 is TGTGCCAGCAGCCCTTTAGCGACCACCGGGGAGCTGTTTTTT. It yields the protein CASSPLATTGELFF.

The DNA of the CDR3 is TGCGCCAGCAGCCAAGATACGACGCGGAATAATGAAAAACTGTTTTTT. Translation gives CASSQDTTRNNEKLFF. The chain joins TRBV4-3 to TRBJ1-4; D is undetermined. Germline V gene data show CDR1 as LGHNA and CDR2 as YSLEER. This CDR3 is 16 amino acids long. V lost 0 bases and J 4 bases, leaving 12 bases between the germline ends.

In its sample, this clone was seen a few times. The V call is TRBV6-5, the J call TRBJ2-7; 7 bases line up with TRBD1. The CDR3 has 15 residues. Germline V gene data show CDR1 as MNHEY and CDR2 as SVGAGI. V dropped 0 bases and J dropped 2; count of bases not matched to a gene: 4. The CDR3 DNA reads TGTGCCAGCAGTTACTCCCGGGACAGAGCCTACGAGCAGTACTTC. Protein: CASSYSRDRAYEQYF.

The chain has TRBV19 and TRBJ2-7; 11 bases are shared with TRBD1. CDR1 and CDR2 (germline): LNHDA, SQIVND (reference sequence). The CDR3 loop spans 15 amino acids. V gave up 6 bases and J gave up 3 bases; unmatched junction bases: 7. The DNA for the CDR3 is TGTGCCAGTAGGGGACCGGGACAGGGGGTCTACGAGCAGTACTTC. Its protein product is CASRGPGQGVYEQYF.